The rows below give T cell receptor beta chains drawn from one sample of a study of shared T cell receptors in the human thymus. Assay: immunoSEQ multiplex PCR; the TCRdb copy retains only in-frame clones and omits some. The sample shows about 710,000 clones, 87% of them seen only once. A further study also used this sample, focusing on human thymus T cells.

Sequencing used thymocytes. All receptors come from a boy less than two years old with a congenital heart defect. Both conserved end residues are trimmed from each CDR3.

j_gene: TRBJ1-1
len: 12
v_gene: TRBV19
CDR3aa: ASSTGVGDTEAF

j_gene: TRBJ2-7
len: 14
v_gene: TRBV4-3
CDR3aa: ASSQDQRRDPYEQY

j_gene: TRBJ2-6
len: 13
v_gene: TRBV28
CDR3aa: ASRGGASGANVLT

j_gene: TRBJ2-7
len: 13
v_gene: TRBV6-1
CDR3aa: ASSEVGTSFYEQY

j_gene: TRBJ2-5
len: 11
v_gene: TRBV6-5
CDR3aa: ASSYRTQETQY

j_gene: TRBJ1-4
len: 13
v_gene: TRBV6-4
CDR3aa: ASSDRGGLNEKLF

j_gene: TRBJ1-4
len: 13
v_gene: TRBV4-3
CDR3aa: ASSQSQIPNEKLF

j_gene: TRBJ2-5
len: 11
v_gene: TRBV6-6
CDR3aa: ASSPFQAETQY

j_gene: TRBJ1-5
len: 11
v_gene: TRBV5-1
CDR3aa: ASSLVGGQPQH

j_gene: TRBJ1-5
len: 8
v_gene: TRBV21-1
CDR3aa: ATINQPQH

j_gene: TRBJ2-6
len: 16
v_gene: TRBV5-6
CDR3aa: ASSPRTGLWSGANVLT

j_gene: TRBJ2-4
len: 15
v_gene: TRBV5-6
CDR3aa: ASSLRWRGGRGDIQY

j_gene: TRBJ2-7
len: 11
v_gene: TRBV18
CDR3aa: ASSPYTSYEQY

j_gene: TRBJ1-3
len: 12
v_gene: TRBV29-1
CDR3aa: SVEAGHTGNTIY

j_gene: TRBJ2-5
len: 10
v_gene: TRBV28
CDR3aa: ASSRLQETQY

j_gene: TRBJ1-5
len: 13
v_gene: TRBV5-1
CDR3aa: ASSLDQGRNQPQH

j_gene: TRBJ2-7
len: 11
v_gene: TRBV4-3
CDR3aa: ASSHRQASEQY

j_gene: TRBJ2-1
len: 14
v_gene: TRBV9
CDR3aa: ASSVEARGRDNEQF

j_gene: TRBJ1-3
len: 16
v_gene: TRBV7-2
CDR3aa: ASSLAKDREGAGNTIY

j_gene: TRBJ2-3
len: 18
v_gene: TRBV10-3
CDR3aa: AISGSGDLAGAKPTDTQY

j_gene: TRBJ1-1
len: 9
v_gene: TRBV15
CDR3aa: ATLRGSEAF

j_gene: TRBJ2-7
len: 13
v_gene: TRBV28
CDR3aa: ASSLGGLAAREQY

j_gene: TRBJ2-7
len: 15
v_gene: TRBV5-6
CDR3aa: ASSSLKPPGGPYEQY

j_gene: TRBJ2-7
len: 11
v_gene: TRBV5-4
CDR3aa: ASSLGSSYEQY

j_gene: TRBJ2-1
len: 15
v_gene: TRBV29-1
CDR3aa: SVDKLAGGPNYNEQF

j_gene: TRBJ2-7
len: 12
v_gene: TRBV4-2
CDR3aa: ASSPRDRVYEQY

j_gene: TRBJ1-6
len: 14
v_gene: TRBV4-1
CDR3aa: ASSQAGRSYNSPLH

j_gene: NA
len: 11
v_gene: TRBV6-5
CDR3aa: ASREGQSYEQY

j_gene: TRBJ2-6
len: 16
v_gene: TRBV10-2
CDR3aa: ASTLAGGPSPGANVLT

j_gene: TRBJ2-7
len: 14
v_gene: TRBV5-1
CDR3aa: ASTQVTSGGYWEQY